This is a list of T cell receptor beta chains from one sample in a study of blood T cell repertoires in COVID-19. Assay used: immunoSEQ multiplex PCR; TCRdb lists only in-frame clones, some missing. The sample carries hundreds of thousands of clones, 75% to 90% recorded once. The specimen sequenced was PBMCs or T cells enriched from blood (not recorded which). The receptors were sampled from a man in his thirties or forties who had recovered from COVID-19. Both conserved end residues are part of each CDR3. The D gene is left open where the match is weak. The size entry is marked missing in some rows and otherwise reads once, few, many or a size class.

j_call clone_size d_call v_call cdr3_nt cdr3_aa
TRBJ2-1 - TRBD1 TRBV5-5 TGTGCCAGCAGCCCCGGGACAGGGGATCCCTCCTACAATGAGCAGTTCTTC CASSPGTGDPSYNEQFF
TRBJ1-6 - TRBD1 TRBV10-3 TGTGCCATCAGTGGGACCGGGACAGGGGTTTCACCCCTCCACTTT CAISGTGTGVSPLHF
TRBJ1-5 once TRBD1 TRBV28 TGTGCCAGCAGTTTACAGGGGGCGAACAATCAGCCCCAGCATTTT CASSLQGANNQPQHF
TRBJ2-1 - TRBD2 TRBV7-8 TGTGCCAGCAGCTTACTAGCGGGAGGGTCGCCGTTCTTC CASSLLAGGSPFF
TRBJ2-1 - - TRBV7-9 TGTGCCAGCAGCATTTCCGGGACTTCTATCTCCTACAATGAGCAGTTCTTC CASSISGTSISYNEQFF
TRBJ2-3 - - TRBV24-1 TGTGCCACGTCCGGAAGTGTGCGGAGCACAGATACGCAGTATTTT CATSGSVRSTDTQYF
TRBJ2-7 once TRBD1 TRBV19 TGTGCCAGTACCATTGATGGACAGGGCGAGCAGTACTTC CASTIDGQGEQYF
TRBJ1-5 - TRBD1 TRBV28 TGTGCCAGCAGGATCGGAGGGGGCTCTTTTAATCAGCCCCAGCATTTT CASRIGGGSFNQPQHF
TRBJ2-7 - - TRBV7-5 TGTGTCAGAAGCTCGCTCTTAGGAATGCGGCGTAACCGTTACTACGAGCAGTACTTC CVRSSLLGMRRNRYYEQYF
TRBJ1-3 - - TRBV28 TGTGCCAGCAGTTCATCGACAGGCACCATATATTTT CASSSSTGTIYF
TRBJ2-1 - - TRBV2 TGTGCCAGCACGGTACTAGTTGGAAATGAGCAGTTCTTC CASTVLVGNEQFF
TRBJ2-1 - TRBD1 TRBV6-5 TGTGCCAGCAGGACCGGGACAGGGCCCCCCGATGAGCAGTTCTTC CASRTGTGPPDEQFF
TRBJ2-5 - - TRBV7-8 TGTGCCAGCAGCTTAGGCACTCAAGAGACCCAGTACTTC CASSLGTQETQYF
TRBJ2-7 - - TRBV10-2 TGCGCCAGCAGTGGGCAGGTTGTCTACGAGCAGTACTTC CASSGQVVYEQYF
TRBJ1-1 - - TRBV19 TGTGCCAGTAGTATAGGAGCGAACACTGAAGCTTTCTTT CASSIGANTEAFF
TRBJ2-1 - - TRBV6-4 TGCTACCCAAGGGGTTCCTACAATGAGCAGTTCTTC CYPRGSYNEQFF
TRBJ2-7 - TRBD2 TRBV5-6 TGTGCCAGCAGCTTGTCAAGCGGGAGTCGGTACGAGCAGTACTTC CASSLSSGSRYEQYF
TRBJ1-1 once - TRBV11-2 TGTGCCAGCAGCTTAGTTTCGAGGCCATCTTCCACTGAAGCTTTCTTT CASSLVSRPSSTEAFF
TRBJ1-5 - - TRBV5-6 TGTGCCAGCACCGACATGGGACAACCCAATCAGCCCCAGCATTTT CASTDMGQPNQPQHF
TRBJ1-2 - TRBD1 TRBV7-8 TGTGCCAGCAGCTCGTTGAGGGGGCCACTTTCCTACACCTTC CASSSLRGPLSYTF
TRBJ2-5 - TRBD1 TRBV30 TGTGCCTGGAGTGGGGGACAGGCGGTAATAGAGACCCAGTACTTC CAWSGGQAVIETQYF
TRBJ1-2 once - TRBV5-4 TGTGCCAGCAGCGCCGGGGGGTACGTCTATGGCTACACCTTC CASSAGGYVYGYTF